The TCR beta chain under discussion was sequenced for a study of blood T cell repertoires in COVID-19. Study information: Collection of acute and convalescent COVID-19 samples took place in the United States, Italy and Spain.

The assay was immunoSEQ multiplex PCR, and TCRdb's table has in-frame clones only and misses some. This sample has under 300,000 clones, with 70% to 90% found just once. Participants spanned ages about 18 to 90 years and resided in 20 to 30 US areas. Self-reported history from a screening survey and questionnaire set each donor's cohort. The CDR3 length is 17 residues. V gave up 2 bases and J gave up 4 bases; unmatched junction bases: 12. Germline V gene lookup returns CDR1 KGHDR and CDR2 SFDVKD. The clonotype comes from a woman between 45 and 60 years old who had recovered from COVID-19. The sequencing sample was made of PBMCs or T cells enriched from blood (not recorded which). The chain has TRBV24-1 and TRBJ2-5; 7 positions agree with TRBD2. CDR3 DNA: TGTGCCACCAGTGATTCCCCTCGCGGGACTAAAGGAGAGACCCAGTACTTC. Protein: CATSDSPRGTKGETQYF.